A selection of T cell receptor beta chains follows, all from one sample in a study of beta chain features in type 1 diabetes. Clones were read by immunoSEQ multiplex PCR, and TCRdb kept only the in-frame ones, dropping some. The data contain about 240,000 clones, approximately 15% of them singletons. Material: naive CD4+ T cells from blood. The origin of the receptors is a man younger than 45 with type 1 diabetes. Both conserved end residues are part of each CDR3. A D gene is named only where the DNA matches it firmly. Clone size, where shown, is once, few, many, or a class for clones that have expanded.

j_call d_call clone_size v_call cdr3_nt cdr3_aa
TRBJ2-1 TRBD2 few TRBV25-1 TGTGCCAGCAGTGATCGGCGCCTAGCGGGATACAATGAGCAGTTCTTC CASSDRRLAGYNEQFF
TRBJ2-5 - - TRBV29-1 TGCAGCGTTGAAGATTGGGTAGCGGAACCGCGGGGAGAGACCCAGTACTTC CSVEDWVAEPRGETQYF
TRBJ1-1 TRBD1 few TRBV29-1 TGCAGCGTAGACAGGGGTGGCACTGAAGCTTTCTTT CSVDRGGTEAFF
TRBJ2-2 - few TRBV12-5 TGTGCTAGTGGTTTAGGCCTAGCCCCCGGGGAGCTGTTTTTT CASGLGLAPGELFF
TRBJ2-1 TRBD1 few TRBV11-2 TGTGCCAGCAGGCGACAGGGCAATGAGCAGTTCTTC CASRRQGNEQFF
TRBJ2-1 - - TRBV7-9 TGTGCCAGCAGCTTAGAGGGGGGGCCTCCTGAGCAGTTCTTC CASSLEGGPPEQFF
TRBJ2-3 - - TRBV6-1 TGTGCCAGCAGTGAGAGACAGGTAGTTGCAGATACGCAGTATTTT CASSERQVVADTQYF
TRBJ2-5 TRBD2 - TRBV30 TGTGCCTGGAGTGGGGCTAGCGGGGGACAAGAGACCCAGTACTTC CAWSGASGGQETQYF
TRBJ2-5 - - TRBV4-1 TGCGCCAGCAGTCAATTACGGAGGGAGACCCAGTACTTC CASSQLRRETQYF
TRBJ2-6 TRBD1 few TRBV9 TGTGCCAGCAGCGTAGAGGGACAGAGTTTTGGGGCCAACGTCCTGACTTTC CASSVEGQSFGANVLTF
TRBJ2-6 - few TRBV5-1 TGCGCCAGCAGCGCTACAGGGCCTGGGGCCAACGTCCTGACTTTC CASSATGPGANVLTF
TRBJ2-5 - - TRBV29-1 TGCAGCGTTGCCCCTAGGATGCAAGAGACCCAGTACTTC CSVAPRMQETQYF
TRBJ2-3 - - TRBV5-1 TGCGCCAGCAGCTTGGAGGCGGGAAGCACAGATACGCAGTATTTT CASSLEAGSTDTQYF
TRBJ2-7 - - TRBV30 TGTGCCTGGAGTAACAGGATTGAATCCGAGCAGTACTTC CAWSNRIESEQYF
TRBJ2-7 TRBD2 - TRBV28 TGTGCCAGCAGAGCCAGCGGGAGGGGCGAGCAGTACTTC CASRASGRGEQYF
TRBJ2-3 TRBD2 - TRBV7-9 TGTGCCAGCAGCTCCGGCGGGGGTAGCACAGATACGCAGTATTTT CASSSGGGSTDTQYF
TRBJ1-1 TRBD1 - TRBV6-1 TGTGCCAGCAGTCGAACAGGGGAAACTGAAGCTTTCTTT CASSRTGETEAFF
TRBJ2-5 - - TRBV6-1 TGTGCCAGCAGTGAAGATCCGGGCCAGGGGACCCAGTACTTC CASSEDPGQGTQYF
TRBJ1-1 - - TRBV5-4 TGTGCCAGCAGGAGAGGTTTGGACACTGAAGCTTTCTTT CASRRGLDTEAFF
TRBJ2-5 TRBD2 - TRBV9 TGTGCCAGCAGCGTAGGAAGGGGGACTAGAAGGCAAGAGACCCAGTACTTC CASSVGRGTRRQETQYF
TRBJ2-7 - few TRBV5-4 TGTGCCAGCAGCCCAAGGAGGGGACAGAACTACGAGCAGTACTTC CASSPRRGQNYEQYF
TRBJ1-5 - - TRBV19 TGTGCCAGTAGACCCGGCAGGGAGGGAAATCAGCCCCAGCATTTT CASRPGREGNQPQHF
TRBJ2-1 TRBD2 few TRBV5-1 TGCGCCAGCAGCCTGGCCCCGACTAGCGGGAGCAATGAGCAGTTCTTC CASSLAPTSGSNEQFF
TRBJ2-7 TRBD2 - TRBV19 TGTGCCAGTAGTAGCCCCCTAGCGGGGGGGCGGGAGCAGTACTTC CASSSPLAGGREQYF
TRBJ2-6 TRBD2 few TRBV30 TGTGCCTGTCCGGGACTAGCGCTCTCTGGGGCCAACGTCCTGACTTTC CACPGLALSGANVLTF